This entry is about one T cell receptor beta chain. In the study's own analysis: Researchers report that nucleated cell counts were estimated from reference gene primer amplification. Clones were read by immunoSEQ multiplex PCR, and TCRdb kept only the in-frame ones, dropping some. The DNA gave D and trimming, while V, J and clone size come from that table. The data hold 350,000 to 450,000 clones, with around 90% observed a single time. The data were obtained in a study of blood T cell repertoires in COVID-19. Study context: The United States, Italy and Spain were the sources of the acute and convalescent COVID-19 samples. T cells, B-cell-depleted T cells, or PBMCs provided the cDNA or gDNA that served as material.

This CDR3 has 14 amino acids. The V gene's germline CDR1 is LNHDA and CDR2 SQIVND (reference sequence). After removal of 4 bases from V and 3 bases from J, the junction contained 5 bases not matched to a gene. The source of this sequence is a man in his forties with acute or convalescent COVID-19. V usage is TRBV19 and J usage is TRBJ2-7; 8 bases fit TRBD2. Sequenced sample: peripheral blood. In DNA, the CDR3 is TGTGCCAGTAGTACCGAGCGGGGGAGCTACGAGCAGTACTTC. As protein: CASSTERGSYEQYF.